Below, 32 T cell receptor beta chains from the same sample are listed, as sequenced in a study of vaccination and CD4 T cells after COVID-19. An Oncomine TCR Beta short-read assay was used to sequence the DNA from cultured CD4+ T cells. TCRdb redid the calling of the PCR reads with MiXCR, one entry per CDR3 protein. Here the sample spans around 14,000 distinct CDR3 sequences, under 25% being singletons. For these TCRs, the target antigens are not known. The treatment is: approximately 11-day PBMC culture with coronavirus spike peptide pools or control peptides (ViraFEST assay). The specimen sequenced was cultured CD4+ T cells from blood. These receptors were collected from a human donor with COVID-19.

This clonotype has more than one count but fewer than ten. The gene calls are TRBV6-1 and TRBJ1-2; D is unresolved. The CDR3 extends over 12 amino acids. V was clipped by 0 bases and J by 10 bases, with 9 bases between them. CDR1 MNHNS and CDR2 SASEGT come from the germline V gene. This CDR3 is CASSEALLSYTF. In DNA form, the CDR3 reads TGTGCCAGCAGTGAAGCGCTTCTTTCCTACACCTTC.

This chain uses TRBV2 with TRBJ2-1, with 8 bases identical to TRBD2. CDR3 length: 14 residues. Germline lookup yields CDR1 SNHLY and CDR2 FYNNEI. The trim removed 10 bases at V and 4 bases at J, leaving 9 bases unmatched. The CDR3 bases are TGTGCCACCTCTGCGCGGGGGGTTTACAATGAGCAGTTCTTC. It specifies CATSARGVYNEQFF.

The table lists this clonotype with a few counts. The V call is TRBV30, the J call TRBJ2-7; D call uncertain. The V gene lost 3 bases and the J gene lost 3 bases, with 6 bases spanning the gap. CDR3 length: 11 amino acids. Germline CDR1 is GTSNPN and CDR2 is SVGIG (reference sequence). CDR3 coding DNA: TGTGCCTGGAGGGGTAACTACGAGCAGTACTTC. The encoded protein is CAWRGNYEQYF.

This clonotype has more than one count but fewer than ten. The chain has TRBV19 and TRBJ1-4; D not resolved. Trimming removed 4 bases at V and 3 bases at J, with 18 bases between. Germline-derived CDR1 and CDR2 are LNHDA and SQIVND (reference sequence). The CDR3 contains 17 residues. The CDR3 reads CASSTNSGRTPNEKLFF. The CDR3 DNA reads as TGTGCCAGTAGTACCAATTCAGGACGGACTCCTAATGAAAAACTGTTTTTT.

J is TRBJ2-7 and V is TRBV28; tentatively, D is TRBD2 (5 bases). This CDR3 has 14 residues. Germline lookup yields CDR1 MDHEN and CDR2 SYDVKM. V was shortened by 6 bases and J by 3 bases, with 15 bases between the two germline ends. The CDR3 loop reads CASSKSGSIYEQYF. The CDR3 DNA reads TGTGCCAGCAGCAAGTCGGGGAGTATCTACGAGCAGTACTTC.

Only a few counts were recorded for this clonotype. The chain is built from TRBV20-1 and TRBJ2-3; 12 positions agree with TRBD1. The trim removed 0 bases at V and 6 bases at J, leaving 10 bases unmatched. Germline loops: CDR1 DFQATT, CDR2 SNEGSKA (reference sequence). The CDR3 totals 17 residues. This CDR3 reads CSARDDTGTGGMDTQYF. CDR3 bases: TGCAGTGCTAGAGACGATACCGGGACAGGGGGCATGGATACGCAGTATTTT.

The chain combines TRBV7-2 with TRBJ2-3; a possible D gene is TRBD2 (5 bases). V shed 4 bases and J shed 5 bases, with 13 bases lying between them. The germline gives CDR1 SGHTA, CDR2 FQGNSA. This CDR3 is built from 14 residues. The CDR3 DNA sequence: TGTGCCAGCAGCTGGGAACGGGGAATAGATACGCAGTATTTT. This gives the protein CASSWERGIDTQYF.

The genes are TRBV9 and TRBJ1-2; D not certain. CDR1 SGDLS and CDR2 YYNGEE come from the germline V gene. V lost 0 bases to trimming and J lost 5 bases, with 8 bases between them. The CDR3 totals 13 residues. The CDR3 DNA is TGTGCCAGCAGCGTAGTCGAAGGTTATGGCTACACCTTC. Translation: CASSVVEGYGYTF.

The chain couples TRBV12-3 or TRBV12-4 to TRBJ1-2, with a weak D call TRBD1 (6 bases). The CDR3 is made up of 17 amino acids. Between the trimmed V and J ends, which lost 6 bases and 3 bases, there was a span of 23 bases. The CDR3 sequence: CASRSPLSPGADYGYTF. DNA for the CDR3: TGTGCCAGCAGGTCTCCCCTAAGTCCGGGGGCAGACTATGGCTACACCTTC.

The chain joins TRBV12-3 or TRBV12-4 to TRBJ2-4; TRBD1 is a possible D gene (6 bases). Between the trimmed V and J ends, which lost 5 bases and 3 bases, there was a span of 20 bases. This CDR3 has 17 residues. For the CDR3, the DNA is TGTGCCAGCAGTCCGCCCGGGACATTGGTAGGCAAAAACATTCAGTACTTC. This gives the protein CASSPPGTLVGKNIQYF.

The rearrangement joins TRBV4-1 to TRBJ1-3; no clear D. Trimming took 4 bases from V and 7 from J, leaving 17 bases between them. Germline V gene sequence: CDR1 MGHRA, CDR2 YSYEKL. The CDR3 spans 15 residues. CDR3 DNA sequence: TGCGCCAGCAGCCCTACCCTATTCCTCCGTAACACCATATATTTT. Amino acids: CASSPTLFLRNTIYF.

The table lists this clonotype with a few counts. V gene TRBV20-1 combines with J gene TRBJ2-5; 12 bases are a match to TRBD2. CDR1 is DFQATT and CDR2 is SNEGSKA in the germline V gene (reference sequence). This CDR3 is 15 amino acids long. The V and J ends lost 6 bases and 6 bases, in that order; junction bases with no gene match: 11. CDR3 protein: CSAENLAGGPKTQYF. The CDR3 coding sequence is TGCAGTGCGGAGAACCTAGCGGGGGGGCCGAAGACCCAGTACTTC.

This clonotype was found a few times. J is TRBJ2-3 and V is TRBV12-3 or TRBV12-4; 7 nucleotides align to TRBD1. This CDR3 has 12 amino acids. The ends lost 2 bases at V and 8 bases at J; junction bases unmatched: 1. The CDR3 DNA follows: TGTGCCAGCAGTTTATGGGACAGTACGCAGTATTTT. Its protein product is CASSLWDSTQYF.

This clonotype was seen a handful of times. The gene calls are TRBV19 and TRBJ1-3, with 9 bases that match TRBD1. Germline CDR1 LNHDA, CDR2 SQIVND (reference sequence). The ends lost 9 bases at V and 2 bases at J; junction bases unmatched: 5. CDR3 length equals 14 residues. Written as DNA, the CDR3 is TGTGCCAGCCGACAGGGGGTCCCTGGAAACACCATATATTTT. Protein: CASRQGVPGNTIYF. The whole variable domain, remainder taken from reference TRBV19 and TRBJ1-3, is DGGITQSPKYLFRKEGQNVTLSCEQNLNHDAMYWYRQDPGQGLRLIYYSQIVNDFQKGDIAEGYSVSREKKESFPLTVTSAQKNPTAFYLCASRQGVPGNTIYFGEGSWLTVV.

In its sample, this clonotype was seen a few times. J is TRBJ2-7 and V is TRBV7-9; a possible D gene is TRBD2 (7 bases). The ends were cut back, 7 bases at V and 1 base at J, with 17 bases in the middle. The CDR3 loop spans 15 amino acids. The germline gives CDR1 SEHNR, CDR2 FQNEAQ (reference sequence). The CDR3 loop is CASTNRAGASYEQYF. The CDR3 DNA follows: TGTGCCAGCACCAATCGTGCGGGGGCGTCCTACGAGCAGTACTTC.

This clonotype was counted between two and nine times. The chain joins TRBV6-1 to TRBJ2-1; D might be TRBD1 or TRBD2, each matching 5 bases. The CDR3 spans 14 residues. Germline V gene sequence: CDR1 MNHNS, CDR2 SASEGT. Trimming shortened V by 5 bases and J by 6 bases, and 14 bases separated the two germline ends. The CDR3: CASSKPGRPNEQFF. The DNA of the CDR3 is TGTGCCAGCAGTAAACCGGGACGTCCCAATGAGCAGTTCTTC.

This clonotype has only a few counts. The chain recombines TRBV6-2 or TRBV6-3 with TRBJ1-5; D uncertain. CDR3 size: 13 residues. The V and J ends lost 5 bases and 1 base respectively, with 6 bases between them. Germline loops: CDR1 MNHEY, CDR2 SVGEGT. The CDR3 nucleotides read TGTGCCAGCAGTGAAACGAGCAATCAGCCCCAGCATTTT. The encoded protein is CASSETSNQPQHF.

Here the CDR3 reads CASSRDHTEAFF. CDR3 nucleotides: TGCGCCAGCAGCCGGGACCACACTGAAGCTTTCTTT. V gene TRBV5-1 combines with J gene TRBJ1-1, with a possible D match to TRBD1 (5 bases). V dropped 4 bases and J dropped 3 bases, with 7 bases sitting between them. Germline CDR1 is SGHRS and CDR2 is YFSETQ. The CDR3 loop spans 12 amino acids.

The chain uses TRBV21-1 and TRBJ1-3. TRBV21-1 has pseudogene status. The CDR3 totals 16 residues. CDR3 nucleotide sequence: TGTGCCAGCAGCAAAGGGGGGGGAGGATCAGGAAACACCATATATTTT. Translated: CASSKGGGGSGNTIYF.

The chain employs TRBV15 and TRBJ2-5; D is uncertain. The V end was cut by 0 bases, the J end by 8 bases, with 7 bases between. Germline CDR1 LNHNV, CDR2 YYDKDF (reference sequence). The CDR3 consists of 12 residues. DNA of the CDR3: TGTGCCACCAGCAGAGAAAAATCAACCCAGTACTTC. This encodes CATSREKSTQYF.

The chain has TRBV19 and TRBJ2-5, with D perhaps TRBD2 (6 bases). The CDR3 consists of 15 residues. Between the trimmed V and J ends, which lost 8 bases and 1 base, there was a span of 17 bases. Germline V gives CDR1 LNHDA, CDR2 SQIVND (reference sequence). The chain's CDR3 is CASGQPGLGQETQYF. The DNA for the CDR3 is TGTGCCAGTGGCCAACCGGGACTTGGCCAAGAGACCCAGTACTTC.

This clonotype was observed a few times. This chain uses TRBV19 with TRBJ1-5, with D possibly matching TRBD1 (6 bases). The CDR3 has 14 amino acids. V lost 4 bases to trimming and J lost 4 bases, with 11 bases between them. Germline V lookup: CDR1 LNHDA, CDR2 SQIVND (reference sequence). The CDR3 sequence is CASSSGQLNQPQHF. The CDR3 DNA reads TGTGCCAGTAGTAGCGGACAGCTAAATCAGCCCCAGCATTTT.

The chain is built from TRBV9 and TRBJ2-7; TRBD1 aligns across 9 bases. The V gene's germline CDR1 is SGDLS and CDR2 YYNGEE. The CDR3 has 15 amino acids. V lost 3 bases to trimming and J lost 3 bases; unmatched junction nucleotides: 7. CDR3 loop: CASSGGTGTIYEQYF. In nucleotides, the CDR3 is TGTGCCAGCAGCGGCGGGACAGGGACCATCTACGAGCAGTACTTC.

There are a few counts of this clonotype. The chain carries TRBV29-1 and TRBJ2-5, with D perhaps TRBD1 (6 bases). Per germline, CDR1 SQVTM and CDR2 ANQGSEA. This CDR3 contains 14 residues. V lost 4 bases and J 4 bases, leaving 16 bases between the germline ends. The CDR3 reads CSVASQGFGETQYF. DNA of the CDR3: TGCAGCGTTGCGTCACAGGGTTTTGGAGAGACCCAGTACTTC.

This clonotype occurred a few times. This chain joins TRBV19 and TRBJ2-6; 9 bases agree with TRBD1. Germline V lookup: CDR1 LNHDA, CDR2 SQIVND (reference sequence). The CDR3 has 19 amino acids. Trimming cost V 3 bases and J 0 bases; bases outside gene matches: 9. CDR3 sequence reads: CASSIKGQGPTSGANVLTF. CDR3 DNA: TGTGCCAGTAGTATTAAAGGACAGGGGCCCACCTCTGGGGCCAACGTCCTGACTTTC.

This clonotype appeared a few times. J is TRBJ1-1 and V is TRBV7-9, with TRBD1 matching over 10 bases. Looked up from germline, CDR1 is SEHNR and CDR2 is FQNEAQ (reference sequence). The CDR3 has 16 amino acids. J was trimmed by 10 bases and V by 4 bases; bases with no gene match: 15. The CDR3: CASSSYQGQGIRVAFF. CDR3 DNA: TGTGCCAGCAGCTCATATCAGGGACAGGGGATTAGGGTAGCTTTCTTT.

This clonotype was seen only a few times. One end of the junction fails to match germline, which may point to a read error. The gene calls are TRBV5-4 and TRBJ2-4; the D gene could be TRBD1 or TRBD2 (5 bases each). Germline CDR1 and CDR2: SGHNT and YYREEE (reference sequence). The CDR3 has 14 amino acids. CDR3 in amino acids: CASSQPGATNIQYF. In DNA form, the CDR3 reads TGTGCCAGCAGCCAGCCCGGGGCCACAAACATTCAGTACTTC.

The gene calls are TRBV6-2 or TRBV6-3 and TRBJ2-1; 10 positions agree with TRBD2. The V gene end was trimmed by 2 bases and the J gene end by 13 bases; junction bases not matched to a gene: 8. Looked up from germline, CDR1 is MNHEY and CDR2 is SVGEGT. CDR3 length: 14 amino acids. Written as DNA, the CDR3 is TGTGCCAGCAGTTACAAAAGCGGGGGGGACCTCCAGTTCTTC. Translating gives CASSYKSGGDLQFF.

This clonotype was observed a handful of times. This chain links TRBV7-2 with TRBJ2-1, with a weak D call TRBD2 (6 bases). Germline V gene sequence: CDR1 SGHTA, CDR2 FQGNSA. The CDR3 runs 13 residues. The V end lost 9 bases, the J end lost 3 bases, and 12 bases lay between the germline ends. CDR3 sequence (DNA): TGTGCCAGTTCGGAGCGGGTCTACAATGAGCAGTTCTTC. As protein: CASSERVYNEQFF.

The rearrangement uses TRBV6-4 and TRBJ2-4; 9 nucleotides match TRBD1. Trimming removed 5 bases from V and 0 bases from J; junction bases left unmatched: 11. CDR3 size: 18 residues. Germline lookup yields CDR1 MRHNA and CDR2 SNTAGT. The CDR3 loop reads CASSPLTGGPIAKNIQYF. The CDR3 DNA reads TGTGCCAGCAGTCCGCTCACAGGGGGCCCCATAGCCAAAAACATTCAGTACTTC.

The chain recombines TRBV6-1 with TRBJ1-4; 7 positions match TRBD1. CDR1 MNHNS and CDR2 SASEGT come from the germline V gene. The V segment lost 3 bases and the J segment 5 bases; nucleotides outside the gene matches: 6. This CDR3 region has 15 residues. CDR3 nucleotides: TGTGCCAGCAGTGAGTCCGGGACAGTGAATGAAAAACTGTTTTTT. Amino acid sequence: CASSESGTVNEKLFF.

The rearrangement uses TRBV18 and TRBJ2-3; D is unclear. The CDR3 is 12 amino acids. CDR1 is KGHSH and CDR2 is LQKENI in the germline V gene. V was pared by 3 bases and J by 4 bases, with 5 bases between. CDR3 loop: CASSPRSDTQYF. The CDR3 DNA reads TGTGCCAGCTCACCGAGGTCAGATACGCAGTATTTT.